This TCR beta chain came from a study of early T cells in non-severe SARS-CoV-2 infection (dated by TCRdb to about 2021). With regard to the full study: Because TCR sequencing relied on bulk RNA taken from unsorted whole blood, pairing of alpha and beta chains was not possible. General conclusions and limits of the study: VDJdb matching was skewed toward anti-spike CD8 responses and likely underestimated virus-specific expansions, missing private and CD4 specificities.

A case-control design nested within a healthcare worker cohort in London, UK, was used, with weekly nasopharyngeal swab PCR tests and blood sampling performed. Healthcare workers were recruited during the week of the UK lockdown, between 23 and 31 March 2020, and followed weekly for up to 16 weeks. This clonotype was seen ten or more times. There is no known antigen for this receptor. There are no base qualities to consult, and no much larger clone falls within one base. Preparation of the library involved 5' RACE. Sequencing used a NextSeq 500. In the TCR library protocol, unique molecular identifiers were attached to individual cDNA molecules to correct for PCR bias and sequencing error. TCR alpha and beta chains were both sequenced, and the abundances of alpha and beta sequences in each sample were closely correlated with each other. The original pipeline was this. Decombinator V4 was used to annotate TCR sequences for V gene, J gene and CDR3. Expanded TCRs were defined as changing significantly between any two time points under a Poisson model with p below 0.0001. TCR abundances were normalised to the total number of TCRs sequenced per sample and were expressed as counts per million. MAIT TCRs were defined by TRAV1-2 paired with TRAJ12, TRAJ20 or TRAJ33, and iNKT TCRs by TRAV10 paired with TRAJ18. VDJdb, accessed on 1 November 2021, was searched for TCRs annotated for CMV, EBV and SARS-CoV-2, and TCRs annotated for more than one antigen were excluded. TCRdb ran its own pipeline on the public reads, namely fastp trimming at Q25 and MiXCR clone calling, and kept in-frame beta chains. CDR3 protein duplicates are merged, each entry listing the most common genes and DNA. The V and J calls follow TCRdb's processing rather than the paper's. Recorded for this sample are fewer than 85,000 distinct CDR3 sequences; approximately 11% of them occurred a single time. 12% of the sample belongs to the ten largest clones.

The CDR3 covers 13 residues, taking in both the cysteine and the phenylalanine. CDR3 DNA is the only sequence kept; it has 39 bases, read in frame from the first base. V and J are truncated by 4 bases and 5 bases respectively, leaving an intervening sequence of 11 bases. CDR1 and CDR2, per the germline V gene, are ENHRY and SYGVKD. Specimen: whole blood, collected at baseline. This receptor was taken from an adult who was a healthcare worker with PCR-confirmed SARS-CoV-2 infection or an uninfected control (not recorded which). The sequence links TRBV10-3 to TRBJ1-1, with no D gene named confidently. The DNA reads TGTGCCATCAGTGGTGCGGCCAGGACTGAAGCTTTCTTT. Its protein is CAISGAARTEAFF.